This TCR beta chain was identified in a study of tumor and adjacent non-tumor tissue in lung cancer. Across the study: The cohort had around twelve adenocarcinoma, a couple of squamous cell and 1 small cell patients. About 4.17 million productive TCRbeta reads were obtained per sample on average.

With regard to this clonotype: At one end, the junction sequence differs from germline, possibly due to a read error.

A modified ARM-PCR protocol with three rounds of nested PCR amplified TCRbeta. TCRdb re-called the multiplex PCR reads with MiXCR, one entry per CDR3 protein. Of over 100,000 distinct CDR3 sequences listed, roughly 75% are singletons. CDR1 is SGHAT, CDR2 FQNNGV, per germline. CDR3 length: 13 residues. RNA was extracted from bulk tissue without any cell sorting. The genes are TRBV11-2 and TRBJ1-1; D unresolved. This TCR was recovered from a woman aged 55-69 years with non-small cell lung cancer. Input material: lung tumor tissue. CDR3 amino acids: CTSSLTWDFEAFF. CDR3 DNA sequence: TGTACCAGCAGCTTAACTTGGGATTTTGAAGCTTTCTTT.